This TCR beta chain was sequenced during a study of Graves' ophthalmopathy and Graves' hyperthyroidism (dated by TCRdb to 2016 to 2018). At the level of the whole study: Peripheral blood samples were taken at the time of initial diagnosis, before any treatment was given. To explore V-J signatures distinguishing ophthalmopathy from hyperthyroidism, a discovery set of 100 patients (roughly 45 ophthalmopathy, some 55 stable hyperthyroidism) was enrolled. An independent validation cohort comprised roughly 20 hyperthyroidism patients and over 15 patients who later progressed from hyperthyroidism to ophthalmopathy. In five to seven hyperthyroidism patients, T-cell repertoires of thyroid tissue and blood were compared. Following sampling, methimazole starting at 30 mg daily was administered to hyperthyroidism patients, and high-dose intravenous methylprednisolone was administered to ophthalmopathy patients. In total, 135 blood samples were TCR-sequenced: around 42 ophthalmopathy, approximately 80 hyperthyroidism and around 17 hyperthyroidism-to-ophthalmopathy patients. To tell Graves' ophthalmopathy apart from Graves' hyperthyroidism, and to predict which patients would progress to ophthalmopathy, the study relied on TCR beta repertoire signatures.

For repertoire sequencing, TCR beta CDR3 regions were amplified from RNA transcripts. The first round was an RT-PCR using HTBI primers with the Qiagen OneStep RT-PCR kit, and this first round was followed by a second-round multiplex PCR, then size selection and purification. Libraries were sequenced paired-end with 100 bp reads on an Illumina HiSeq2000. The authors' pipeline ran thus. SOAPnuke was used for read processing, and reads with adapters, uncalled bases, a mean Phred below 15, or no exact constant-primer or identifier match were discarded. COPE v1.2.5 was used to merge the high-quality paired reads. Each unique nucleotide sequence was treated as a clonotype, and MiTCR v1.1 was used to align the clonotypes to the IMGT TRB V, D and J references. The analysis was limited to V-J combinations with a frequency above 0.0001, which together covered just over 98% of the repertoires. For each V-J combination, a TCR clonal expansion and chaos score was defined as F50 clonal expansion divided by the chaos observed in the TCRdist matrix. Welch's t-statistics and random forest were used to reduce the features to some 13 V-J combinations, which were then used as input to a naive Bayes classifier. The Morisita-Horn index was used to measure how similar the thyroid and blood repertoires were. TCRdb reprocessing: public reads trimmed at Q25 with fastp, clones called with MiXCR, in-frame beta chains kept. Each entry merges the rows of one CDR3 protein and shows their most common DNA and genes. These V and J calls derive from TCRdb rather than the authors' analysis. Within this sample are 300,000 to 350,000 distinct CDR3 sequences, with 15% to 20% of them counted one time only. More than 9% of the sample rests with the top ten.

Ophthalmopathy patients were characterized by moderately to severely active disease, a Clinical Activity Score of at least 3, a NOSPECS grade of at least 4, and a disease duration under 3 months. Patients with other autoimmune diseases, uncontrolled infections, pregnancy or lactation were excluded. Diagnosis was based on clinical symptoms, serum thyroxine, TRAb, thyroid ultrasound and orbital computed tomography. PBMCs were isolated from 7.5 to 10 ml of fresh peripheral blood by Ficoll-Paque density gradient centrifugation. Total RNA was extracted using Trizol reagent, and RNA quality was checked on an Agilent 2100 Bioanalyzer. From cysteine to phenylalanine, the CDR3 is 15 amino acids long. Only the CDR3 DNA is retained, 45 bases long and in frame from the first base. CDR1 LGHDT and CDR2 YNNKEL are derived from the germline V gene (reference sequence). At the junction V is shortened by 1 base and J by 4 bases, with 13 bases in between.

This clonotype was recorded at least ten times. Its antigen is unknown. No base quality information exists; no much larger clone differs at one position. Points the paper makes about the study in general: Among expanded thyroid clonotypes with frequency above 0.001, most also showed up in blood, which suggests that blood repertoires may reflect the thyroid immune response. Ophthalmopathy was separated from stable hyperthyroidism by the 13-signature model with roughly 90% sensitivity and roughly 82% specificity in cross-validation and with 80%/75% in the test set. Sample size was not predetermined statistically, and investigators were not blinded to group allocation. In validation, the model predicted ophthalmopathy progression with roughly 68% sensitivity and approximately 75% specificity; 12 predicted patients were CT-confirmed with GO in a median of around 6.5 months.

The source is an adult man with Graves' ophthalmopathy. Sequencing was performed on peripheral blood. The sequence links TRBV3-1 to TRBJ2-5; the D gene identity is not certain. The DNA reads TGTGCCAGCAGCCAAGGGACCACGGGTGTAGAGACCCAGTACTTC. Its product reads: CASSQGTTGVETQYF.